The 5 T cell receptor beta chains presented below share a single source sample, sequenced in a study of cytomegalovirus exposure and HLA in healthy donors. The PCR employed 60 Vbeta primers together with 13 Jbeta primers. Assay used: immunoSEQ multiplex PCR; TCRdb lists only in-frame clones, some missing. The table has tens of thousands of clones, roughly three quarters seen once; the top ten hold 22%. The sequenced material came from PBMCs. Receptors originate from a woman in her forties in good health and CMV-seropositive.

This clone was recorded a few times. The gene calls are TRBV30 and TRBJ2-6; the D gene is possibly TRBD2 (5 bases). V shed 4 bases and J shed 4 bases, with 8 bases lying between them. CDR1 GTSNPN and CDR2 SVGIG come from the germline V gene (reference sequence). The CDR3 covers 13 residues. Here the CDR3 DNA reads TGTGCCTGGACTCGGGGAGGGGCCAACGTCCTGACTTTC. It specifies CAWTRGGANVLTF. Full variable domain (missing parts from reference TRBV30 and TRBJ2-6): SQTIHQWPATLVQPVGSPLSLECTVEGTSNPNLYWYRQAAGRGLQLLFYSVGIGQISSEVPQNLSASRPQDRQFILSSKKLLLSDSGFYLCAWTRGGANVLTFGAGSRLTVL.

A remark on this clone: Additional DNA sequences in this sample encode the identical CDR3. The chain recombines TRBV6-1 with TRBJ1-5; tentative D call: TRBD1 (6 bases). CDR1 is MNHNS, CDR2 SASEGT, per germline. This CDR3 contains 15 residues. Trimming removed 3 bases from V and 0 bases from J, with 9 bases in between. Written as DNA, the CDR3 is TGTGCCAGCAGTGATAACAGGGCTAGCAATCAGCCCCAGCATTTT. Protein product: CASSDNRASNQPQHF.

The chain joins TRBV23-1 to TRBJ1-2, with TRBD1 matching 8 bases. TRBV23-1 is classed as an ORF, of uncertain function. The CDR3 covers 13 residues. Unmatched junction bases numbered 3, after V lost 5 bases and J lost 4 bases. In DNA, the CDR3 is TGCGCCAGCAGTGGGACAGGTCCCTATGGCTACACCTTC. This sequence encodes CASSGTGPYGYTF.

V and J are TRBV25-1 and TRBJ1-2; D remains unclear. Looked up from germline, CDR1 is MGHDK and CDR2 is SYGVNS. The CDR3 loop spans 12 amino acids. Trimming took 4 bases from V and 3 from J, leaving 6 bases between them. The CDR3 region is CASSGQDYGYTF. The CDR3 DNA is TGTGCCAGCAGTGGGCAGGACTATGGCTACACCTTC.

V is TRBV7-6 and J is TRBJ1-5; 7 bases map to TRBD1. The CDR3 spans 13 residues. Looked up from germline, CDR1 is SGHVS and CDR2 is FNYEAQ. With 5 bases clipped from V and 5 bases from J, the junction kept 3 bases outside the gene matches. The CDR3: CASSADRDQPQHF. CDR3 DNA: TGTGCCAGCAGCGCAGACAGGGATCAGCCCCAGCATTTT.